The rows below give T cell receptor beta chains drawn from one sample of a study of T cells in Graves' hyperthyroidism and ophthalmopathy. TCRdb reprocessed the multiplex PCR reads via MiXCR and lists one record per CDR3 protein. The data contain about 350,000 distinct CDR3 sequences, approximately 13% of them singletons. What was sequenced was blood. These receptors were collected from a middle-aged woman with Graves' ophthalmopathy. CDR3s include the opening cysteine and the closing phenylalanine or tryptophan. The order of the fields is clone size, J gene, D gene, V gene, CDR3 protein, CDR3 DNA. A D gene is named only where the DNA matches it firmly. Clone size is given for some rows only: seen once, a few or many times, or a class if the clone is expanded.

many,TRBJ1-5,.,TRBV27,CASSLKGTNSNQPQHF,TGTGCCAGCAGTTTAAAGGGGACTAATTCCAATCAGCCCCAGCATTTT
many,TRBJ1-1,.,TRBV29-1,CSVANRENTEAFF,TGCAGCGTCGCAAACAGGGAGAACACTGAAGCTTTCTTT
many,TRBJ1-5,.,TRBV28,CASSLEQGSNQPQHF,TGTGCCAGCAGTTTAGAACAGGGTAGCAATCAGCCCCAGCATTTT
many,TRBJ1-5,.,TRBV6-5,CASSYSLRQPQHF,TGTGCCAGCAGTTACTCGCTTCGTCAGCCCCAGCATTTT
many,TRBJ1-1,.,TRBV7-9,CASRPSRGTEAFF,TGTGCCAGCAGGCCATCAAGAGGCACTGAAGCTTTCTTT
.,TRBJ2-7,TRBD2,TRBV5-6,CASSLVSGPGSGEQYF,TGTGCCAGCAGCTTGGTTAGCGGGCCCGGATCGGGCGAGCAGTACTTC
many,TRBJ2-7,.,TRBV2,CASSVVKNSAEQYF,TGTGCCAGCAGTGTGGTAAAAAACAGCGCCGAGCAGTACTTC
many,TRBJ2-7,.,TRBV2,CAYLRGQSYEQYF,TGTGCCTACCTCCGGGGTCAGTCCTACGAGCAGTACTTC
many,TRBJ2-1,.,TRBV19,CASSISDSKYNEQFF,TGTGCCAGTAGTATAAGTGACAGTAAGTACAATGAGCAGTTCTTC
many,TRBJ2-7,.,TRBV12-3/TRBV12-4,CASSLGSEQYF,TGTGCCAGCAGTTTAGGATCCGAGCAGTACTTC
few,TRBJ1-1,.,TRBV5-4,CASSFGPRGAMNTEAFF,TGTGCCAGCAGCTTCGGTCCCCGGGGAGCCATGAACACTGAAGCTTTCTTT
once,TRBJ2-1,TRBD2,TRBV9,CASSASGSPYNEQFF,TGTGCCAGCAGCGCGAGCGGGAGCCCCTACAATGAGCAGTTCTTC
few,TRBJ1-3,.,TRBV5-8,CASSFAVSSGNTIYF,TGTGCCAGCAGCTTCGCTGTCAGCTCTGGAAACACCATATATTTT
.,TRBJ2-7,.,TRBV5-4,CASSQTAGYEQYF,TGTGCCAGCAGCCAGACGGCTGGCTACGAGCAGTACTTC
many,TRBJ1-5,.,TRBV7-8,CASSLGGIVGGNQPQHF,TGTGCCAGCAGCTTAGGAGGTATAGTGGGGGGCAATCAGCCCCAGCATTTT
.,TRBJ2-7,.,TRBV15,CATSRDRTNYEQYF,TGTGCCACCAGCAGAGATCGGACAAACTACGAGCAGTACTTC
many,TRBJ2-3,TRBD2,TRBV7-2,CASSLGTSKFLDTQYF,TGTGCCAGCAGCTTAGGGACTAGCAAGTTTTTGGATACGCAGTATTTT
many,TRBJ1-5,TRBD1,TRBV28,CASTDRVGGPQHF,TGTGCCAGCACCGACAGGGTGGGAGGGCCCCAGCATTTT
many,TRBJ2-5,TRBD2,TRBV7-2,CASSPRLAGGPQQETQYF,TGTGCCAGCAGCCCTCGACTAGCGGGGGGCCCGCAGCAAGAGACCCAGTACTTC
few,TRBJ2-1,.,TRBV7-9,CASRLGPDPQFF,TGTGCCAGCAGGCTAGGACCCGACCCGCAGTTCTTC
many,TRBJ1-5,.,TRBV20-1,CSARDLTGHNQPQHF,TGCAGTGCTAGGGACCTGACAGGCCACAATCAGCCCCAGCATTTT